This T cell receptor (beta chain) was observed in a study of regulatory T cells in long-lasting Graves disease. This CDR3 contains 15 residues. Germline trimming cut 0 bases from V and 8 bases from J; bases unmatched to any gene: 5. Germline V gene lookup returns CDR1 SGHRS and CDR2 YFSETQ. Building of the TCR beta libraries involved iRepertoire HTBI primers and Arm-PCR of CDR3 regions. Using its own MiXCR run on the multiplex PCR reads, TCRdb lists one record per CDR3 protein. The sample lists about 430,000 distinct CDR3 sequences, approximately 15% seen once, with about 7.6% in the top ten. Noted time point: newly diagnosed GD, antithyroid drugs for less than 3 months. Scientists built the TCR library using RNA that was extracted from PBMCs. The study, taken as a whole, reports: Patients with persistent Graves' had lower TCR diversity than newly diagnosed patients.

This clonotype was counted at least ten times. Antigen unknown. The same sample was also used in a study of T cells in Graves' hyperthyroidism and ophthalmopathy. Per that study: An absence of ophthalmopathy progression within 18 months meant stable Graves' hyperthyroidism. Orbital computed tomography and thyroid ultrasound, together with serum TRAb and thyroxine and clinical symptoms, were used for diagnoses. When the TCR CDR3 underwent first-round RT-PCR, the HTBI primer set was used.

This chain uses TRBV5-1 with TRBJ2-1; the match to TRBD2 covers 10 bases. The source of this sequence is a middle-aged woman with Graves disease. Sequencing used peripheral blood mononuclear cells (PBMCs), obtained at new diagnosis, from a patient treated with antithyroid drugs. The CDR3 sequence: CASSLAASGSYEQFF. The DNA for the CDR3 is TGCGCCAGCAGCTTGGCCGCTAGCGGGAGCTATGAGCAGTTCTTC.